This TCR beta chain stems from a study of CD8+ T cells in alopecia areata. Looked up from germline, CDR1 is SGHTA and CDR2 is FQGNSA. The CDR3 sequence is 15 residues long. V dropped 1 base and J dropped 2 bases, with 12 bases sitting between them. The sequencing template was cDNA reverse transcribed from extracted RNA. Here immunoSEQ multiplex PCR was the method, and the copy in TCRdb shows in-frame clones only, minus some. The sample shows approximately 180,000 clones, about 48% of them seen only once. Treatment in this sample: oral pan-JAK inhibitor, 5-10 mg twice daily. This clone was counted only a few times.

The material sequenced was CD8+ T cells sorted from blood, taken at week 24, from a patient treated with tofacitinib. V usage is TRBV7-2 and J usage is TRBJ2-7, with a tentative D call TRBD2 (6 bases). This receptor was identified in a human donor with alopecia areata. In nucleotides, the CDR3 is TGTGCCAGCAGCTTAGGTCCGGGGACTGCCTACGAGCAGTACTTC. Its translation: CASSLGPGTAYEQYF.